The 4 T cell receptor beta chains in this list originate from one sample, sequenced in a study of regulatory T cells in long-lasting Graves disease (dated by TCRdb to 2020 to 2023). Library prep was done by multiplex PCR. The listed sequencing device is Illumina HiSeq 4000. TCR beta libraries were built with iRepertoire HTBI primers and Arm-PCR amplification of CDR3 regions. TCRdb took the public reads, trimmed them with fastp at Q25, ran MiXCR for clone calling and kept in-frame beta chains. Rows are combined by CDR3 protein, so each entry shows the most common genes and DNA. A total of hundreds of thousands of distinct CDR3 sequences appear in this sample, about 15% of them only once. Roughly 7.7% of the sample is taken by the ten largest. Taken with the paper, the label for time point translates to: newly diagnosed GD, antithyroid drugs for less than 3 months. For both TCR sequencing and RNA sequencing, RNA was extracted from PBMCs in TRIzol.

This same sample was also part of a study on T cells in Graves' hyperthyroidism and ophthalmopathy.

This specimen was peripheral blood mononuclear cells (PBMCs), taken at new diagnosis, from a patient treated with antithyroid drugs. These receptors came from a woman aged 35 to 49 with Graves disease. Donor details come from another sample of the same person, matched by shared clones.

This clonotype appeared many times. The rearrangement uses TRBV10-3 and TRBJ2-1; 9 nucleotides line up with TRBD2. The germline V gene encodes CDR1 ENHRY and CDR2 SYGVKD. Losses at the gene ends were 6 bases for V and 6 bases for J; bases not matched to a gene: 12. The CDR3 consists of 16 residues. The CDR3 sequence is CAISPSTSGIFNEQFF. CDR3 nucleotide sequence: TGTGCCATCAGCCCATCGACTAGCGGAATATTCAATGAGCAGTTCTTC.

This clonotype was seen many times. J is TRBJ2-5 and V is TRBV13; D is unresolved. Germline V gene lookup returns CDR1 PRHDT and CDR2 FYEKMQ (reference sequence). The CDR3 loop spans 15 amino acids. V lost 2 bases to trimming and J lost 7 bases, with 17 bases between them. CDR3 DNA sequence: TGTGCCAGCAGCTTAAAGCATAGGGCAGAAGGGACCCAGTACTTC. Protein product: CASSLKHRAEGTQYF.

This clonotype was counted at least ten times. This sequence joins TRBV29-1 and TRBJ2-5; D may be TRBD2 (5 bases). The V gene's germline CDR1 is SQVTM and CDR2 ANQGSEA. The germline V and J ends were trimmed by 5 bases and 5 bases, with 15 bases remaining between them. The CDR3 spans 13 residues. CDR3 residues: CSVQRDSEETQYF. CDR3 DNA: TGCAGCGTTCAGAGGGATTCGGAGGAGACCCAGTACTTC. Based on the CDR3 plus reference TRBV29-1 and TRBJ2-5, the full variable domain is SAVISQKPSRDICQRGTSLTIQCQVDSQVTMMFWYRQQPGQSLTLIATANQGSEATYESGFVIDKFPISRPNLTFSTLTVSNMSPEDSSIYLCSVQRDSEETQYFGPGTRLLVL.

This clonotype was picked up a small number of times. The chain uses TRBV20-1 and TRBJ1-2; 8 bases are a match to TRBD1. The CDR3 runs to 14 residues. The germline gives CDR1 DFQATT, CDR2 SNEGSKA (reference sequence). V shed 3 bases and J 4 bases; nucleotides not matched to a gene: 7. CDR3 coding DNA: TGCAGTGCTAGTACAGGGGGAGGAAGCTATGGCTACACCTTC. This encodes CSASTGGGSYGYTF.